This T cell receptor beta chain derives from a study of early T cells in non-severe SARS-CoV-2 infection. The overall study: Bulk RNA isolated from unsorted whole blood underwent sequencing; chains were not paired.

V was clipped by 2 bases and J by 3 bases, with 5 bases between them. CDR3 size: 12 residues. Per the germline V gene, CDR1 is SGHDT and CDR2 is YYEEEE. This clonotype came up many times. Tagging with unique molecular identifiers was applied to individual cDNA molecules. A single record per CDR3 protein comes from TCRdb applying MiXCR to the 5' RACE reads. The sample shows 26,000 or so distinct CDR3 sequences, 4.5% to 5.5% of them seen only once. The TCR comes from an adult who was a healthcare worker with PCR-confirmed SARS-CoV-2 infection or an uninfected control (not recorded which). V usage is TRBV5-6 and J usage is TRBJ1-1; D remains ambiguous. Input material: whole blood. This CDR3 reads CASSFFDTEAFF. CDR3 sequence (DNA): TGTGCCAGCAGCTTTTTCGACACTGAAGCTTTCTTT.